This paragraph reports one TCR beta chain. The antigen is unknown. TCRdb itself ran the RT-PCR reads through MiXCR, one entry per CDR3 protein. The sample includes 500,000 to 600,000 distinct CDR3 sequences, 10% to 15% of them seen just once. The entry originates in a study of response to subunit inactivated influenza vaccine. Trimming took 5 bases from V and 4 from J, leaving 19 bases between them. Per germline, CDR1 MNHEY and CDR2 SVGEGT. The CDR3 is 16 residues long. Overall study results and limits: Few additional T cells are recruited per seasonal influenza vaccination, authors suggested.

The V and J genes are TRBV6-2 or TRBV6-3 and TRBJ2-3, with D possibly being TRBD1 (6 bases). Sequences were derived from PBMCs from blood, sampled roughly 48 days after vaccination. This sequence was found in a man in his fifties who received an inactivated influenza vaccine. Here the CDR3 reads CASSNPPGVGADTQYF. The CDR3, as DNA: TGTGCCAGCAGTAACCCCCCAGGGGTTGGGGCAGATACGCAGTATTTT.